The T cell receptor (beta chain) described here comes from a study of blood T cell repertoires in COVID-19. About the study: The samples span acute and convalescent COVID-19 from the United States, Italy and Spain. PBMCs, B-cell-depleted T cells, or T cells provided the cDNA or gDNA that made up the material.

In the study's own analysis: Amplified reference gene primers provided the basis for estimating nucleated cell counts. TCRdb's copy holds only in-frame clones and misses some; the assay was immunoSEQ multiplex PCR. Clone size and the V and J calls come from that table; the DNA yielded D and trimming. The table shows about 120,000 clones, with around nine tenths occurring only once. This CDR3 contains 16 residues. After removal of 0 bases from V and 0 bases from J, the junction contained 2 bases not matched to a gene. Germline lookup yields CDR1 LGHDT and CDR2 YNNKEL (reference sequence). This receptor was identified in a human donor with acute or convalescent COVID-19. The donor label of this sample is uncertain. This chain uses TRBV3-1 (or the pseudogene TRBV3-2) with TRBJ2-5; 9 bases agree with TRBD2. Sequencing was performed on peripheral blood. CDR3 region: CASSQDLAGYQETQYF. CDR3 nucleotides: TGTGCCAGCAGCCAAGATCTAGCGGGGTACCAAGAGACCCAGTACTTC.